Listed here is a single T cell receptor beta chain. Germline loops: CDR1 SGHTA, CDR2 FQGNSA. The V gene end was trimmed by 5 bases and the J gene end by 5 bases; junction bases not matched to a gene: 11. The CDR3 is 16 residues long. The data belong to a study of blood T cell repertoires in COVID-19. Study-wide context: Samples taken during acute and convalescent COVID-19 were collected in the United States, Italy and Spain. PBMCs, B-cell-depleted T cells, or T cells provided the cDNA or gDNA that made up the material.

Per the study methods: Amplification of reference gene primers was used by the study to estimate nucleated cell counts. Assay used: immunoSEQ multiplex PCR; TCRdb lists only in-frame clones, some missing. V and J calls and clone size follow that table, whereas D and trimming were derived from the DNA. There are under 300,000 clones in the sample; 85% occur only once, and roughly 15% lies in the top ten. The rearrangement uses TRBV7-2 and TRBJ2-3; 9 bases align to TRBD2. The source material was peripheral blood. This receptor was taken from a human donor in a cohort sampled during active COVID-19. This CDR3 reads CASSRRAGGGLDTQYF. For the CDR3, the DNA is TGTGCCAGCAGCAGAAGAGCGGGAGGTGGCTTAGATACGCAGTATTTT.